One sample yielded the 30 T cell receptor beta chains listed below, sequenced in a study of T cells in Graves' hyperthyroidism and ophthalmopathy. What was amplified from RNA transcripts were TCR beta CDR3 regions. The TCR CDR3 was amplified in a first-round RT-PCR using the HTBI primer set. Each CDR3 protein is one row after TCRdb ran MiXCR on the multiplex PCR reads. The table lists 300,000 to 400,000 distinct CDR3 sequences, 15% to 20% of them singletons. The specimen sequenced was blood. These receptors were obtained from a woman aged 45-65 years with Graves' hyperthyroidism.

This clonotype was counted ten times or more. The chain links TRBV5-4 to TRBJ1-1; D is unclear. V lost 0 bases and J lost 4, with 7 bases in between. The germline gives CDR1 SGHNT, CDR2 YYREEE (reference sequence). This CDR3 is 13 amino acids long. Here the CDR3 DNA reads TGTGCCAGCAGCTTGGTTACATCCACTGAAGCTTTCTTT. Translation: CASSLVTSTEAFF.

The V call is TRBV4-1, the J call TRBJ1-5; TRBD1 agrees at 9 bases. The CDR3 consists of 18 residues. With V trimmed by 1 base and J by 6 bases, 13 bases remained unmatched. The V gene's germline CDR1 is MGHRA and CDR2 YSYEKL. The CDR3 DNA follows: TGCGCCAGCAGCCAAGCCAGGACAGGGGCATATGTGAGTCAGCCCCAGCATTTT. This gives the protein CASSQARTGAYVSQPQHF.

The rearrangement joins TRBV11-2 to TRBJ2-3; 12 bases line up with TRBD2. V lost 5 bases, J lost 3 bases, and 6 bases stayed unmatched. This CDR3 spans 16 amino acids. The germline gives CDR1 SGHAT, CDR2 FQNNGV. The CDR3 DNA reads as TGTGCCAGCAGCACCCCCGGGACTAGCGGGACAGATACGCAGTATTTT. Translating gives CASSTPGTSGTDTQYF.

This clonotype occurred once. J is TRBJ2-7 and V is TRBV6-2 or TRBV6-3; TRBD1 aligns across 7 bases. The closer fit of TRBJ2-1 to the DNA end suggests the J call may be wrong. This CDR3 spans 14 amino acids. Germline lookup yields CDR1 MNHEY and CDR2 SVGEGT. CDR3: CASTAGGVLDEQFF. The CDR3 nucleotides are TGTGCCAGCACCGCAGGGGGAGTTCTCGACGAGCAGTTCTTC.

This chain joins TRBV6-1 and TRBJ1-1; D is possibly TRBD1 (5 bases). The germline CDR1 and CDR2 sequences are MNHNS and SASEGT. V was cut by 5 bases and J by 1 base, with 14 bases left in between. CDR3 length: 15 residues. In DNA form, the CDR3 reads TGTGCCAGCAGTCCCCGGGGGACGGAGAACACTGAAGCTTTCTTT. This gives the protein CASSPRGTENTEAFF.

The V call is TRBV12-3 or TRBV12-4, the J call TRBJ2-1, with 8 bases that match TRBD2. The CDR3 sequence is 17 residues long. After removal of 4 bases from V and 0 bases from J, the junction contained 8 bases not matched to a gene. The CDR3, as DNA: TGTGCCAGCAGTTCGGGAGGGGGGCTAAGCTCCTACAATGAGCAGTTCTTC. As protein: CASSSGGGLSSYNEQFF.

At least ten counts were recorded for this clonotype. The CDR3 DNA reads TGCAGCGCAGGGACGGGACAAGATTCACCCCTCCACTTT. Protein product: CSAGTGQDSPLHF. This chain links TRBV29-1 with TRBJ1-6; D is perhaps TRBD1 (6 bases). This CDR3 comprises 13 residues. V shed 7 bases and J shed 8 bases, with 15 bases lying between them. Germline CDR1 and CDR2: SQVTM and ANQGSEA.

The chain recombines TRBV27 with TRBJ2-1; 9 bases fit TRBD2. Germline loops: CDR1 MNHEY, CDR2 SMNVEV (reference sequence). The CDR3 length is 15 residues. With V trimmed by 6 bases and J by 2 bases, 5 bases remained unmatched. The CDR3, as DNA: TGTGCCAGCAGCCATTCTAGCGGGACCTACAATGAGCAGTTCTTC. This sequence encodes CASSHSSGTYNEQFF.

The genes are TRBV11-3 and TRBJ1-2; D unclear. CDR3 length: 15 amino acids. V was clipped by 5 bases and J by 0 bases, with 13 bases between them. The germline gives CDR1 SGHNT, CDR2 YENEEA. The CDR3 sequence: CASSPTGSANYGYTF. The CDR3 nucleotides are TGTGCCAGCAGCCCCACCGGGAGTGCTAACTATGGCTACACCTTC.

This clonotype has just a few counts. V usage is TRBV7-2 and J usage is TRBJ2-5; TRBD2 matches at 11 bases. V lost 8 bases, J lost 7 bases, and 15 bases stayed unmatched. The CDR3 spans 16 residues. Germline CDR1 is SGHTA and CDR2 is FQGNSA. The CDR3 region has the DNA TGTGCCAGCCTTCTTTTGGCTAGCGGGGGGCTGGGGACCCAGTACTTC. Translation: CASLLLASGGLGTQYF.

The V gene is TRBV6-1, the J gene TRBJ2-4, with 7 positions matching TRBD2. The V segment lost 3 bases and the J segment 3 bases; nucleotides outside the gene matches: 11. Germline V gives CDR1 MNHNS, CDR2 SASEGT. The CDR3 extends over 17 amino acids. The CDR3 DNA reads TGTGCCAGCAGTGACAATCACCTTTGGGGGGGCAAAAACATTCAGTACTTC. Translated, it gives CASSDNHLWGGKNIQYF.

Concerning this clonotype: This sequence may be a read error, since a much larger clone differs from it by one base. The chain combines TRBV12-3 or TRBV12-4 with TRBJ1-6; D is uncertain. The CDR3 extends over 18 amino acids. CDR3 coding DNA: TGTGCCGGCAGTATGAGAGGACCGCCCGGGAATGTTAATTCACCCCTCCACTTT. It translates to CAGSMRGPPGNVNSPLHF.

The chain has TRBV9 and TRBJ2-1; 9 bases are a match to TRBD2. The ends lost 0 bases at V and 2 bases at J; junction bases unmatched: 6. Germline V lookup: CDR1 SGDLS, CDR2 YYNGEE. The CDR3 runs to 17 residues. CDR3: CASSVGFAGGAYNEQFF. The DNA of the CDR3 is TGTGCCAGCAGCGTAGGGTTTGCGGGAGGGGCCTACAATGAGCAGTTCTTC.

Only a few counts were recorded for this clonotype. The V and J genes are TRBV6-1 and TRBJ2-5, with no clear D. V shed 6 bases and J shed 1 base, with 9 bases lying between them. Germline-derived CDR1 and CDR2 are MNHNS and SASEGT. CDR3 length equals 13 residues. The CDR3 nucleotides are TGTGCCAGCAGCGCCGTCACCCAAGAGACCCAGTACTTC. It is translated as CASSAVTQETQYF.

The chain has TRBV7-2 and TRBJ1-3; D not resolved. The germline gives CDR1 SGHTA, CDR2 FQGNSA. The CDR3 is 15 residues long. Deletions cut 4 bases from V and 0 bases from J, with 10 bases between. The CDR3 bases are TGTGCCAGCAGCTCCACACCCGTCTCTGGAAACACCATATATTTT. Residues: CASSSTPVSGNTIYF.

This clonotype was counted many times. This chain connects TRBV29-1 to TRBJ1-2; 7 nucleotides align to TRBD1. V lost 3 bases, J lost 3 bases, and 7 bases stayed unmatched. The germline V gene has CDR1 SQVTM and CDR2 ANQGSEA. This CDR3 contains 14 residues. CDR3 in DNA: TGCAGCGTTGAGGAGACAGGGTCCCACTATGGCTACACCTTC. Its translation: CSVEETGSHYGYTF.

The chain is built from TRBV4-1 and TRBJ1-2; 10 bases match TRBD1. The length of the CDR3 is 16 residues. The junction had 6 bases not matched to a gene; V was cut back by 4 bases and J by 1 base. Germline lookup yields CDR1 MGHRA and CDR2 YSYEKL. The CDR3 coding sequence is TGCGCCAGCAGCCTTGTGACAGGGGGCGTTAACTATGGCTACACCTTC. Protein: CASSLVTGGVNYGYTF.

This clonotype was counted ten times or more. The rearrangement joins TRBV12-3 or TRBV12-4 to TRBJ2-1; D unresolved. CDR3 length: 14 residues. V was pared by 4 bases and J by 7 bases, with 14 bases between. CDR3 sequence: CASSSALLRNEQFF. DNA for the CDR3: TGTGCCAGCAGTTCGGCCCTTCTTCGAAATGAGCAGTTCTTC.

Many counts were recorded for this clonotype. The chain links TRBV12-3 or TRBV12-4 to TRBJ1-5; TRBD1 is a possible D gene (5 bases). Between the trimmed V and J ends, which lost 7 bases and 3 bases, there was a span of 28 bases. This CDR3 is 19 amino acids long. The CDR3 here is CASTYRGYAELETNQPQHF. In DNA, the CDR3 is TGTGCCAGCACCTATCGGGGCTACGCGGAGCTCGAGACCAATCAGCCCCAGCATTTT.

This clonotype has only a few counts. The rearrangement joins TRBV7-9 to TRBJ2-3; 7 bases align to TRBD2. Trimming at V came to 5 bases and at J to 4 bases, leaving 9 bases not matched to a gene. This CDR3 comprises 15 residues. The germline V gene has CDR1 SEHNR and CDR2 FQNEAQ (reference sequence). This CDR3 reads CASSLGRKEADTQYF. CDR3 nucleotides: TGTGCCAGCAGCCTCGGGAGGAAAGAAGCAGATACGCAGTATTTT.

The CDR3 spells CASSQDDAQPQHF. CDR3 nucleotides: TGTGCCAGCAGCCAGGACGACGCTCAGCCCCAGCATTTT. The chain employs TRBV7-2 and TRBJ1-5, with D hard to call. The V end was cut by 5 bases, the J end by 6 bases, with 11 bases between. Germline CDR1 SGHTA, CDR2 FQGNSA. The CDR3 contains 13 residues.

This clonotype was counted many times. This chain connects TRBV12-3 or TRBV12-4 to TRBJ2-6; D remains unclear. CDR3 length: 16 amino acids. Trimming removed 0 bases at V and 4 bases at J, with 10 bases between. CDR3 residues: CASSLAAAVGANVLTF. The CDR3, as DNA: TGTGCCAGCAGTTTAGCGGCGGCTGTCGGGGCCAACGTCCTGACTTTC.

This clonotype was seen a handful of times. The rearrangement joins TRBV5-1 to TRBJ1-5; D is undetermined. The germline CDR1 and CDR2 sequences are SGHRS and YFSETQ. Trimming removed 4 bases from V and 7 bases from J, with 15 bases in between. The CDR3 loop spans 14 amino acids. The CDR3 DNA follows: TGCGCCAGCAGCCCGGACGGCTCTGCCCAGCCCCAGCATTTT. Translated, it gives CASSPDGSAQPQHF. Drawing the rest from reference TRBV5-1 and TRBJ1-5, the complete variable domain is KAGVTQTPRYLIKTRGQQVTLSCSPISGHRSVSWYQQTPGQGLQFLFEYFSETQRNKGNFPGRFSGRQFSNSRSEMNVSTLELGDSALYLCASSPDGSAQPQHFGDGTRLSIL.

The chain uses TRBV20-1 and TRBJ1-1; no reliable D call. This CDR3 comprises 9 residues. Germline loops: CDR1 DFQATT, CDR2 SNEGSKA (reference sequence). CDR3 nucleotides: TGCAAGGTCGGTACTGAAGCTTTCTTT. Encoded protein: CKVGTEAFF.

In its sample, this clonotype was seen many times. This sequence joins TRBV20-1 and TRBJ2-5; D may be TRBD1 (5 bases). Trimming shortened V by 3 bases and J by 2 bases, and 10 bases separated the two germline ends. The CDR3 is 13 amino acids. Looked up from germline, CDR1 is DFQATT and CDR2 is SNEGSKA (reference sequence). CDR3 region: CSASSPGQETQYF. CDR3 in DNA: TGCAGTGCTAGTAGTCCAGGGCAAGAGACCCAGTACTTC.

The CDR3 DNA reads TGTGCCAGCAGCTTAGGGTCCCACGGAAGGGCTTTCTTT. This encodes CASSLGSHGRAFF. The chain carries TRBV7-2 and TRBJ1-1; D gene uncertain. The CDR3 consists of 13 residues. V lost 1 base and J lost 11, with 14 bases in between. CDR1 is SGHTA and CDR2 is FQGNSA in the germline V gene.

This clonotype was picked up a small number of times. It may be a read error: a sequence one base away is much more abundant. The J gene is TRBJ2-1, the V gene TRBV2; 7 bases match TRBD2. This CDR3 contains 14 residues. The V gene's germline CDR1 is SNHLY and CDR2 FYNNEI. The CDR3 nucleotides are TGTGCCAGCAGTGTTGGGACGGGAGGCAATAAGCAGTTCTTC. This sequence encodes CASSVGTGGNKQFF.

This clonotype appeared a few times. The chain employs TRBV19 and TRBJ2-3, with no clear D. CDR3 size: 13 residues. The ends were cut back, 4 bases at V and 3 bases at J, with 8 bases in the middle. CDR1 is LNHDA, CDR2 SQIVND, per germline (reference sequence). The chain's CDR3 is CASSNGITDTQYF. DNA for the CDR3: TGTGCCAGTAGTAATGGGATTACAGATACGCAGTATTTT.

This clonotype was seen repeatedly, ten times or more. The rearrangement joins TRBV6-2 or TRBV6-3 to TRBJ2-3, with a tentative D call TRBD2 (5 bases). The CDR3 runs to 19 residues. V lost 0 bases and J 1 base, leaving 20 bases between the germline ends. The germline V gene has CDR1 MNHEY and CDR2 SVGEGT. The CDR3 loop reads CASSYSSVGVDQRTDTQYF. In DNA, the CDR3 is TGTGCCAGCAGTTACTCGAGTGTCGGGGTAGACCAGCGCACAGATACGCAGTATTTT.

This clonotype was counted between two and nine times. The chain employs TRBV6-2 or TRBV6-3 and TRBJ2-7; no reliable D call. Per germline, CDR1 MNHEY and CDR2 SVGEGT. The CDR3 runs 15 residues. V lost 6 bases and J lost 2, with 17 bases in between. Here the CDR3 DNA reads TGTGCCAGCAGCAAGAACTTCGACAATGCCTACGAGCAGTACTTC. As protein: CASSKNFDNAYEQYF.